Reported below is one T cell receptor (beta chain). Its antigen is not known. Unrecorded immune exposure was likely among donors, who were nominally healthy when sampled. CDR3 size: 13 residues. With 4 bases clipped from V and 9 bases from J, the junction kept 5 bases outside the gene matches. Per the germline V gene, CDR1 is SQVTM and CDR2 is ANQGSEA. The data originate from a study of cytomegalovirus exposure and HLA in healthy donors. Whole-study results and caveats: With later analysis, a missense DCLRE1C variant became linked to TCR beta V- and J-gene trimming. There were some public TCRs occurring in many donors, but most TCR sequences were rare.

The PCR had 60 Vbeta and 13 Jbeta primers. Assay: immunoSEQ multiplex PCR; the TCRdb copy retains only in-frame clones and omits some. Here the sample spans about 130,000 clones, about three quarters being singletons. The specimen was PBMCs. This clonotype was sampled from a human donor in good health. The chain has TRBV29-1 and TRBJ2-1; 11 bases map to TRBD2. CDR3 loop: CSVALAGVGEQFF. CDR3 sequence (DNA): TGCAGCGTTGCACTAGCGGGAGTGGGTGAGCAGTTCTTC.